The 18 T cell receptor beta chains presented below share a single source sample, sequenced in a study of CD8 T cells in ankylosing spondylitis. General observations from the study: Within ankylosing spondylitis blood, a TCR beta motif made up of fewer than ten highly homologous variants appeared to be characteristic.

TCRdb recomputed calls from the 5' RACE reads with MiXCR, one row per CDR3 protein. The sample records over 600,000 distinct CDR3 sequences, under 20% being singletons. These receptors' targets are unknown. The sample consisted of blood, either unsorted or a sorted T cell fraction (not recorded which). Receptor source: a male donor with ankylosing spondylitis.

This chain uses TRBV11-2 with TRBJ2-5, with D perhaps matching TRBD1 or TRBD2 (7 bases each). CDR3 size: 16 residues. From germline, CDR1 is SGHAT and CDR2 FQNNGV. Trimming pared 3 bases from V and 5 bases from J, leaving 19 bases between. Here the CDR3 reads CASSFLAGGVRETQYF. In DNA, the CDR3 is TGTGCCAGCAGCTTCCTCGCAGGGGGGGTCCGGGAGACCCAGTACTTC. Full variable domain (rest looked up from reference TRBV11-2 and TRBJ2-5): EAGVAQSPRYKIIEKRQSVAFWCNPISGHATLYWYQQILGQGPKLLIQFQNNGVVDDSQLPKDRFSAERLKGVDSTLKIQPAKLEDSAVYLCASSFLAGGVRETQYFGPGTRLLVL.

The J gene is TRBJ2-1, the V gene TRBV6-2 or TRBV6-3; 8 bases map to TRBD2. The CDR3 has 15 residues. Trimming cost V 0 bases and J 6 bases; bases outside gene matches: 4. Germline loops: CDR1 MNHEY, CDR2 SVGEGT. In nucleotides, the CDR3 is TGTGCCAGCAGTTACTCCGGGACTAGATTCAATGAGCAGTTCTTC. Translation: CASSYSGTRFNEQFF.

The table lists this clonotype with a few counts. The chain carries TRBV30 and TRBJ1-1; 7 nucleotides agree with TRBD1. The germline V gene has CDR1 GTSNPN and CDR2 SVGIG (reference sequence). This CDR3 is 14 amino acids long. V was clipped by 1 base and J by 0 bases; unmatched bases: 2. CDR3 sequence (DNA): TGTGCCTGGAGTGCCGACAGGGTGAACACTGAAGCTTTCTTT. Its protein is CAWSADRVNTEAFF.

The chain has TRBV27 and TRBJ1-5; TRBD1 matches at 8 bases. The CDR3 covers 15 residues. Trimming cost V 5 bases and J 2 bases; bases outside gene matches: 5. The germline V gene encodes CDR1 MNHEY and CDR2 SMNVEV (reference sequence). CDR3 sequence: CASSPTGEGNQPQHF. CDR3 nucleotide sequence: TGTGCCAGCAGTCCGACAGGGGAAGGCAATCAGCCCCAGCATTTT.

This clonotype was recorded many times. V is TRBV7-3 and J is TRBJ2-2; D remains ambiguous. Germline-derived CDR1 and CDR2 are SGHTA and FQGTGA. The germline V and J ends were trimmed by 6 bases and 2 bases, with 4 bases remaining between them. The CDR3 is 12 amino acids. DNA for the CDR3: TGTGCCAGCAGTTCTAACACCGGGGAGCTGTTTTTT. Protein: CASSSNTGELFF.

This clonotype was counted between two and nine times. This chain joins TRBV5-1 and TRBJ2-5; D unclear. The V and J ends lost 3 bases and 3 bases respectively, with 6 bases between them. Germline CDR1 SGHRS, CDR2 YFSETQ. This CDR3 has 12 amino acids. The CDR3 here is CASSSNKETQYF. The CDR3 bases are TGCGCCAGCAGCTCAAATAAAGAGACCCAGTACTTC.

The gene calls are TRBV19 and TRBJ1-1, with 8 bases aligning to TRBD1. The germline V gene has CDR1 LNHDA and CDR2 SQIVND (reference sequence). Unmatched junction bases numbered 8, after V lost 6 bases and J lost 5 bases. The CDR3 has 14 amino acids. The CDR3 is CASSKDRGRTEAFF. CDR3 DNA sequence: TGTGCCAGTAGCAAAGACAGGGGTAGGACTGAAGCTTTCTTT.

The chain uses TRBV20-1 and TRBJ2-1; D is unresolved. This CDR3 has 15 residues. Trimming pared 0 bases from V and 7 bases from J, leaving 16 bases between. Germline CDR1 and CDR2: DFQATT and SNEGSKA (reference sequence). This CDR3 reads CSARDIKANVNEQFF. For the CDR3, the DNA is TGCAGTGCTAGAGATATTAAGGCCAATGTAAATGAGCAGTTCTTC.

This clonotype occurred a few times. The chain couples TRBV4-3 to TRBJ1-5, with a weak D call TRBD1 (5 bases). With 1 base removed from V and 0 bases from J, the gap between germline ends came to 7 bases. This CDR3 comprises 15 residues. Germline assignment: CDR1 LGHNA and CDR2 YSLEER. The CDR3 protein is CASSQVQGSNQPQHF. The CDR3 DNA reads TGCGCCAGCAGCCAAGTTCAGGGTAGCAATCAGCCCCAGCATTTT.

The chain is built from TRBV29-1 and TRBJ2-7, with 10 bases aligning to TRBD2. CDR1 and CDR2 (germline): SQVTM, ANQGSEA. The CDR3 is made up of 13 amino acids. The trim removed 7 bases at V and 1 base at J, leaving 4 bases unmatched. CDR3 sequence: CSAILAGSYEQYF. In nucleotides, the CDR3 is TGCAGCGCCATACTAGCGGGGTCCTACGAGCAGTACTTC.

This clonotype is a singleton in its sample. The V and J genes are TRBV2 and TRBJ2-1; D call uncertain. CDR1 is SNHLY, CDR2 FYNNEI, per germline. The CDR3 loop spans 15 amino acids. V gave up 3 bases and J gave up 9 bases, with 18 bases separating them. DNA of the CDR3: TGTGCCAGCAGTGAGGGCTACACAACCCAGGCTGAGCAGTTCTTC. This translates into CASSEGYTTQAEQFF.

The CDR3 nucleotides read TGTGCCAGCAACCCCTCGCCCTCCAGCAACTATGGCTACACCTTC. Translating it yields CASNPSPSSNYGYTF. The chain joins TRBV2 to TRBJ1-2; the D is unclear. This CDR3 spans 15 amino acids. Germline values: CDR1 SNHLY, CDR2 FYNNEI. The V and J ends lost 7 bases and 2 bases respectively, with 17 bases between them.

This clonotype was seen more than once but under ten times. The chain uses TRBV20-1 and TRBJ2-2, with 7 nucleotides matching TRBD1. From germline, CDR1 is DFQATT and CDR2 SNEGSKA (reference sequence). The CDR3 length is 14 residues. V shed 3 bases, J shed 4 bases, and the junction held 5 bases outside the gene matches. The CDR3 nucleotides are TGCAGTGCTAGGCCGGGACAGAGCACCGGGGAGCTGTTTTTT. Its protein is CSARPGQSTGELFF.

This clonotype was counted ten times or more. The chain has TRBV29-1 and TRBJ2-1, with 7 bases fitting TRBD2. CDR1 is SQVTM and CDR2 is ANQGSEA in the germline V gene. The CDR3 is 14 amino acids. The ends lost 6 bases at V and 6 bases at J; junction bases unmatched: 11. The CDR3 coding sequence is TGCAGCGTCGCCAGGGACTACCTATCCAATGAGCAGTTCTTC. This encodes CSVARDYLSNEQFF.

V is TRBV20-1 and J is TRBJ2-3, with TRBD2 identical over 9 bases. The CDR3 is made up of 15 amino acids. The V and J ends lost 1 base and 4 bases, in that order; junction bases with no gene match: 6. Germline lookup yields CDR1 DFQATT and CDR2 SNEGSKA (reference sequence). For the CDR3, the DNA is TGCAGTGCTAGAGTGGCTAGCGGGAACGCAGATACGCAGTATTTT. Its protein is CSARVASGNADTQYF.

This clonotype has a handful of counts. The CDR3 DNA sequence: TGTGCCAGCAGCTTGACAGGGAGTGGAGAAAAACTGTTTTTT. Translated, it gives CASSLTGSGEKLFF. The J gene is TRBJ1-4, the V gene TRBV25-1; TRBD1 agrees at 7 bases. The CDR3 consists of 14 residues. Germline V gene data show CDR1 as MGHDK and CDR2 as SYGVNS. The junction had 9 bases not matched to a gene; V was cut back by 6 bases and J by 8 bases.

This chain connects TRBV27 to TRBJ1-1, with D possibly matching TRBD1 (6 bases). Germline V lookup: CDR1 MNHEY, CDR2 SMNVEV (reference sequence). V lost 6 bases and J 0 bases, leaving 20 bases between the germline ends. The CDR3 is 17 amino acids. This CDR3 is CASSRKHRVPMNTEAFF. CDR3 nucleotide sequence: TGTGCCAGCAGCAGAAAACACAGGGTCCCCATGAACACTGAAGCTTTCTTT.

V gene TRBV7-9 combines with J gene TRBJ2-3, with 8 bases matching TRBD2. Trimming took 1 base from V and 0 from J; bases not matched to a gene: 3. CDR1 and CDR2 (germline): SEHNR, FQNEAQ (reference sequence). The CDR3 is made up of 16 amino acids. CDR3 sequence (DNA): TGTGCCAGCAGCTTAGTTCGCGGGGGGAGCACAGATACGCAGTATTTT. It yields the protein CASSLVRGGSTDTQYF.